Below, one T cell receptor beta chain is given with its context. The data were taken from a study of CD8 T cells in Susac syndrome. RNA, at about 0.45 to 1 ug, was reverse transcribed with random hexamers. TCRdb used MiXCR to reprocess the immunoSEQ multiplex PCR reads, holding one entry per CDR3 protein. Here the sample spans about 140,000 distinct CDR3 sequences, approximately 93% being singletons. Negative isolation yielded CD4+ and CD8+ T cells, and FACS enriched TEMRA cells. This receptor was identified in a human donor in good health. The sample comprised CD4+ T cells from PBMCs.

CDR3 in DNA: TGTGCCAGCAGCTGGACTACCTATGGCTACACCTTC. Amino acids: CASSWTTYGYTF. V and J are TRBV5-4 and TRBJ1-2; no firm D call. The CDR3 consists of 12 residues. CDR1 SGHNT and CDR2 YYREEE come from the germline V gene (reference sequence). Between the trimmed V and J ends, which lost 3 bases and 4 bases, there was a span of 7 bases.